These 16 T cell receptor beta chains came from one sample sequenced in a study of CD8+ T cells in alopecia areata. Extracted RNA was reverse transcribed, and the resulting cDNA served as sequencing template. Sequencing was performed with immunoSEQ multiplex PCR; in TCRdb, only in-frame clones are kept and a portion is missing. The sample has around 250,000 clones; roughly two thirds are singletons. The sequences come from CD4+ T cells sorted from blood, collected at week 0. Every receptor here comes from a human donor with alopecia areata.

In DNA form, the CDR3 reads TGTGCCAGCAGCCCACGGACAGGGGCGAACACTGAAGCTTTCTTT. This sequence encodes CASSPRTGANTEAFF. V usage is TRBV7-6 and J usage is TRBJ1-1, with 9 bases that match TRBD1. Germline V CDR1 and CDR2: SGHVS, FNYEAQ. CDR3 length equals 15 residues. With V trimmed by 5 bases and J by 1 base, 5 bases remained unmatched.

DNA of the CDR3: TGTGCCAGCAGGGCTAGCGGGGGGGCCTTGGAGACCCAGTACTTC. This sequence encodes CASRASGGALETQYF. The chain links TRBV25-1 to TRBJ2-5, with TRBD2 identical over 12 bases. The CDR3 spans 15 residues. J lost 5 bases, V lost 6 bases, and 7 bases had no gene match. CDR1 and CDR2 from the germline V gene are MGHDK and SYGVNS. The whole variable domain, remainder taken from reference TRBV25-1 and TRBJ2-5, is EADIYQTPRYLVIGTGKKITLECSQTMGHDKMYWYQQDPGMELHLIHYSYGVNSTEKGDLSSESTVSRIRTEHFPLTLESARPSHTSQYLCASRASGGALETQYFGPGTRLLVL.

This clone turned up a few times. V usage is TRBV19 and J usage is TRBJ2-7; D possibly matches TRBD1 or TRBD2 (6 bases each). CDR3 length equals 13 residues. The V gene lost 4 bases and the J gene lost 2 bases, with 9 bases spanning the gap. CDR1 is LNHDA, CDR2 SQIVND, per germline (reference sequence). As DNA, the CDR3 is TGTGCCAGTAGTAGCGGGACAACCTACGAGCAGTACTTC. Its translation: CASSSGTTYEQYF.

The chain uses TRBV25-1 and TRBJ1-2; 9 bases match TRBD1. The junction had 9 bases not matched to a gene; V was cut back by 5 bases and J by 8 bases. The V gene's germline CDR1 is MGHDK and CDR2 SYGVNS. The CDR3 spans 14 residues. CDR3 loop: CASSLPGQGRGYTF. CDR3 coding DNA: TGTGCCAGCAGTTTGCCGGGACAGGGACGCGGCTACACCTTC.

The chain uses TRBV29-1 and TRBJ2-3; D ambiguous. Trimming removed 6 bases from V and 4 bases from J, with 5 bases in between. The CDR3 is 10 amino acids. CDR1 SQVTM and CDR2 ANQGSEA come from the germline V gene. The CDR3 DNA reads as TGCAGCGTCCGTCCAGATACGCAGTATTTT. Its translation: CSVRPDTQYF.

The chain carries TRBV30 and TRBJ1-6, with TRBD1 identical over 9 bases. Unmatched junction bases numbered 5, after V lost 1 base and J lost 7 bases. The CDR3 covers 15 residues. Germline assignment: CDR1 GTSNPN and CDR2 SVGIG (reference sequence). CDR3 nucleotide sequence: TGTGCCTGGAGTGCTCCGACAGGGGGAAATTCACCCCTCCACTTT. Its translation is CAWSAPTGGNSPLHF.

The J gene is TRBJ1-2, the V gene TRBV5-6; D remains unclear. The CDR3 totals 14 residues. CDR1 and CDR2 (germline): SGHDT, YYEEEE. V lost 4 bases to trimming and J lost 0 bases, with 10 bases between them. CDR3 DNA sequence: TGTGCCAGCAGCACCGGACGGACTAACTATGGCTACACCTTC. Residues: CASSTGRTNYGYTF. Drawing the rest from reference TRBV5-6 and TRBJ1-2, the complete variable domain is DAGVTQSPTHLIKTRGQQVTLRCSPKSGHDTVSWYQQALGQGPQFIFQYYEEEERQRGNFPDRFSGHQFPNYSSELNVNALLLGDSALYLCASSTGRTNYGYTFGSGTRLTVV.

DNA of the CDR3: TGTGCCTGGAGGGCCGGGGGAGGCCGCTACGAGCAGTACTTC. As protein: CAWRAGGGRYEQYF. J is TRBJ2-7 and V is TRBV30, with TRBD2 as a possible D gene (6 bases). Germline V gene lookup returns CDR1 GTSNPN and CDR2 SVGIG (reference sequence). This CDR3 is built from 14 residues. The V gene lost 3 bases and the J gene lost 3 bases, with 15 bases spanning the gap.

The chain carries TRBV9 and TRBJ1-1, with 8 bases aligning to TRBD1. Trimming removed 3 bases from V and 4 bases from J; junction bases left unmatched: 5. The germline V gene has CDR1 SGDLS and CDR2 YYNGEE. There are 14 residues in the CDR3. CDR3 sequence reads: CASSGRQGSTEAFF. As DNA, the CDR3 is TGTGCCAGCAGCGGAAGACAGGGGAGCACTGAAGCTTTCTTT.

The chain uses TRBV10-3 and TRBJ2-5; tentative D call: TRBD1 (5 bases). Trimming removed 10 bases at V and 5 bases at J, with 11 bases between. The CDR3 spans 11 residues. Germline V gene sequence: CDR1 ENHRY, CDR2 SYGVKD. CDR3 protein: CATGLGETQYF. As DNA, the CDR3 is TGTGCCACAGGGTTGGGGGAGACCCAGTACTTC.

CDR3 sequence reads: CASGSSGGTQYF. CDR3 in DNA: TGTGCTAGTGGTTCCTCGGGAGGTACGCAGTATTTT. This chain links TRBV12-5 with TRBJ2-3, with 7 bases lining up with TRBD2. The trim removed 4 bases at V and 8 bases at J, leaving 3 bases unmatched. CDR1 LGHNT and CDR2 FRNRAP come from the germline V gene. This CDR3 spans 12 amino acids.

This chain joins TRBV29-1 and TRBJ2-7, with D hard to call. CDR1 SQVTM and CDR2 ANQGSEA come from the germline V gene. V gave up 5 bases and J gave up 2 bases, with 10 bases separating them. CDR3 size: 12 residues. CDR3 nucleotides: TGCAGCGTTACTGTAGGCCCCTACGAGCAGTACTTC. Its protein is CSVTVGPYEQYF.

The table lists this clone with a few counts. This chain joins TRBV7-2 and TRBJ2-2; D gene uncertain. CDR1 and CDR2 (germline): SGHTA, FQGNSA. V was cut by 4 bases and J by 3 bases, with 3 bases left in between. The CDR3 covers 12 residues. CDR3 in amino acids: CASSSYTGELFF. The CDR3 DNA reads TGTGCCAGCAGCTCTTACACCGGGGAGCTGTTTTTT.

The chain couples TRBV2 to TRBJ2-1; TRBD2 might be the D (5 bases). V shed 6 bases and J shed 4 bases, with 7 bases lying between them. Germline V gene sequence: CDR1 SNHLY, CDR2 FYNNEI. CDR3 size: 12 residues. This CDR3 is CASRRRYNEQFF. CDR3 in DNA: TGTGCCAGCAGGAGGAGGTACAATGAGCAGTTCTTC. The variable domain in full, completed from reference TRBV2 and TRBJ2-1, reads EPEVTQTPSHQVTQMGQEVILRCVPISNHLYFYWYRQILGQKVEFLVSFYNNEISEKSEIFDDQFSVERPDGSNFTLKIRSTKLEDSAMYFCASRRRYNEQFFGPGTRLTVL.

CDR3 DNA sequence: TGTGCCAGCTCGCGTCCCGGGACAGGGTCCTACGAGCAGTACTTC. Protein: CASSRPGTGSYEQYF. The genes are TRBV18 and TRBJ2-7, with 9 bases lining up with TRBD1. J lost 1 base, V lost 6 bases, and 7 bases had no gene match. From germline, CDR1 is KGHSH and CDR2 LQKENI. CDR3 size: 15 residues.

This rearrangement joins TRBV30 to TRBJ1-1; possibly TRBD1 for D (5 bases). Germline CDR1 and CDR2: GTSNPN and SVGIG (reference sequence). V shed 3 bases and J shed 7 bases, with 12 bases lying between them. This CDR3 contains 12 residues. The CDR3 DNA reads TGTGCCTGGAGGCCACCGGGGCGTGAAGCTTTCTTT. This sequence encodes CAWRPPGREAFF.